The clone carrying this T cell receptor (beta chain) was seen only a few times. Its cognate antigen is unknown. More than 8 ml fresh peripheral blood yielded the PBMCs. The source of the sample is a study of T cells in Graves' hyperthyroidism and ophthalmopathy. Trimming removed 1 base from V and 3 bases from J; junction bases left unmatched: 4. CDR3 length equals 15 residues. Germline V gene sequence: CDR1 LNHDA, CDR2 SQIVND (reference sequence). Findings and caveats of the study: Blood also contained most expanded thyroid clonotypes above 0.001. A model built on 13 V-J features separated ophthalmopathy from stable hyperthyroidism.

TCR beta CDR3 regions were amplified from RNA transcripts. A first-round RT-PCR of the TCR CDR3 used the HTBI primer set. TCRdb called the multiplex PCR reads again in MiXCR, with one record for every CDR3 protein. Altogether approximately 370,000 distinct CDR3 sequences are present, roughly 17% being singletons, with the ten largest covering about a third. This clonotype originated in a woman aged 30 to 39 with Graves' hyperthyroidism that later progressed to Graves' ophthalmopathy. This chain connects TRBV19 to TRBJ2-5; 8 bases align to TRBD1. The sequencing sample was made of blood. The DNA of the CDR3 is TGTGCCAGTAGTATAGCGTCAGGGGGCAAAGAGACCCAGTACTTC. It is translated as CASSIASGGKETQYF.